The present T cell receptor beta chain was sequenced within a study of T cells in Graves' hyperthyroidism and ophthalmopathy. This clonotype was seen a handful of times. The antigen is not known. Diagnosing involved the use of clinical symptoms, serum thyroxine and TRAb, thyroid ultrasound and orbital computed tomography. It was less than 13 ml of fresh peripheral blood that supplied the PBMCs. Amplification of TCR beta CDR3 regions used RNA as the template. First-round RT-PCR targeting the TCR CDR3 was performed with the HTBI primer set. TCRdb analysed the multiplex PCR reads with MiXCR anew, one entry per CDR3 protein. The sample shows about 640,000 distinct CDR3 sequences, around 20% of them seen only once. Study findings and constraints: Before onset, by a median of around six months, the model predicted ophthalmopathy. Within blood appeared most thyroid clonotypes that had expanded above 0.001.

Sequenced material: blood. This TCR came from a man aged 25 to 40 with Graves' ophthalmopathy.

In DNA, the CDR3 is TGTGCCAGCAGCCTTAACTACGGCTCCTACAATGAGCAGTTCTTC. Its translation is CASSLNYGSYNEQFF. J is TRBJ2-1 and V is TRBV7-8; D is unresolved. Deletions cut 5 bases from V and 0 bases from J, with 11 bases between. The CDR3 spans 15 residues. Germline lookup yields CDR1 SGHVS and CDR2 FQNEAQ. Full variable domain (outside the CDR3, taken from reference TRBV7-8 and TRBJ2-1): GAGVSQSPRYKVAKRGQDVALRCDPISGHVSLFWYQQALGQGPEFLTYFQNEAQLDKSGLPSDRFFAERPEGSVSTLKIQRTQQEDSAVYLCASSLNYGSYNEQFFGPGTRLTVL.